These 27 T cell receptor beta chains were all obtained from the same sample, sequenced in a study of PD-1 blockade in mismatch repair-deficient tumors. TCRdb's table, derived via immunoSEQ multiplex PCR, lists solely in-frame clones and lacks some. In the table there are some 27,000 clones, around 84% of which are singletons. Sequencing was performed on PBMCs, taken before pembrolizumab treatment. The origin of the receptors is an adult with mismatch repair-deficient cancer.

The rearrangement uses TRBV28 and TRBJ2-5; 12 bases align to TRBD2. TRBJ2-7 explains the end of the DNA better; the J call may be wrong. The germline gives CDR1 MDHEN, CDR2 SYDVKM. CDR3 length equals 18 residues. In DNA form, the CDR3 reads TGTGCCAGCAGTTTCCCCAGTCTAGCGGGAGGGCCCTCCTACGAGCAGTACTTC. This encodes CASSFPSLAGGPSYEQYF.

V is TRBV7-2 and J is TRBJ1-5, with TRBD1 matching 8 bases. The germline V gene encodes CDR1 SGHTA and CDR2 FQGNSA. The CDR3 contains 15 residues. V lost 5 bases to trimming and J lost 4 bases; unmatched junction nucleotides: 7. In DNA form, the CDR3 reads TGTGCCAGCAGCGTTACAGGGGGTTCGAATCAGCCCCAGCATTTT. It specifies CASSVTGGSNQPQHF.

The chain has TRBV7-2 and TRBJ2-2; TRBD2 matches at 10 bases. Germline CDR1 is SGHTA and CDR2 is FQGNSA. Trimming removed 5 bases from V and 5 bases from J; junction bases left unmatched: 11. CDR3 length: 17 amino acids. The CDR3: CASSAFPGLALTGELFF. The CDR3 coding sequence is TGTGCCAGCAGCGCGTTTCCGGGACTAGCGCTAACCGGGGAGCTGTTTTTT.

This chain uses TRBV6-1 with TRBJ2-7; D not resolved. The V gene's germline CDR1 is MNHNS and CDR2 SASEGT. With 2 bases removed from V and 2 bases from J, the gap between germline ends came to 10 bases. The CDR3 loop spans 14 amino acids. The CDR3 nucleotides are TGTGCCAGCAGTGAACTCCAGCGCACCTACGAGCAGTACTTC. This gives the protein CASSELQRTYEQYF.

The chain couples TRBV5-1 to TRBJ2-3, with D unclear. This CDR3 is 13 amino acids long. V was cut by 6 bases and J by 1 base, with 9 bases left in between. Germline V gene lookup returns CDR1 SGHRS and CDR2 YFSETQ. CDR3 residues: CASTPTGTDTQYF. CDR3 DNA sequence: TGCGCCAGCACCCCTACGGGCACAGATACGCAGTATTTT.

The chain carries TRBV6-6 and TRBJ2-1; D is uncertain. This CDR3 has 15 residues. The germline V gene encodes CDR1 MNHNY and CDR2 SVGAGI (reference sequence). V lost 3 bases and J 3 bases, leaving 12 bases between the germline ends. CDR3 region: CASSYTSMRYNEQFF. The DNA for the CDR3 is TGTGCCAGCAGTTATACGTCCATGCGCTACAATGAGCAGTTCTTC.

The chain is built from TRBV30 and TRBJ1-2; 9 bases are shared with TRBD1. This CDR3 is built from 13 residues. Germline V gene lookup returns CDR1 GTSNPN and CDR2 SVGIG (reference sequence). V was clipped by 4 bases and J by 2 bases; unmatched bases: 2. CDR3 coding DNA: TGTGCCTGGAACGGACAGGGGAACTATGGCTACACCTTC. Its protein is CAWNGQGNYGYTF.

This chain uses TRBV5-1 with TRBJ2-3; 10 bases match TRBD2. The CDR3 runs to 14 residues. From germline, CDR1 is SGHRS and CDR2 YFSETQ. The V and J ends lost 6 bases and 2 bases, in that order; junction bases with no gene match: 3. The CDR3 DNA reads TGCGCCAGCACTACTAGCGGGGCCACAGATACGCAGTATTTT. It yields the protein CASTTSGATDTQYF. Combining the CDR3 with reference TRBV5-1 and TRBJ2-3 gives the whole variable domain KAGVTQTPRYLIKTRGQQVTLSCSPISGHRSVSWYQQTPGQGLQFLFEYFSETQRNKGNFPGRFSGRQFSNSRSEMNVSTLELGDSALYLCASTTSGATDTQYFGPGTRLTVL.

The chain links TRBV19 to TRBJ2-3; 7 nucleotides align to TRBD2. Germline V gives CDR1 LNHDA, CDR2 SQIVND (reference sequence). The CDR3 is made up of 14 amino acids. With V trimmed by 7 bases and J by 0 bases, 4 bases remained unmatched. The CDR3 region has the DNA TGTGCCAGTAAGAAGCGGGATAGCACAGATACGCAGTATTTT. This translates into CASKKRDSTDTQYF.

The J gene is TRBJ2-7, the V gene TRBV5-4; 7 nucleotides match TRBD2. The germline CDR1 and CDR2 sequences are SGHNT and YYREEE (reference sequence). CDR3 length: 14 residues. Trimming cost V 1 base and J 4 bases; bases outside gene matches: 5. This chain's CDR3 is CASSLSGTGYEQYF. CDR3 DNA sequence: TGTGCCAGCAGCTTGAGCGGGACCGGGTACGAGCAGTACTTC.

The chain has TRBV7-9 and TRBJ2-1, with D perhaps matching TRBD2 (5 bases). Germline-derived CDR1 and CDR2 are SEHNR and FQNEAQ (reference sequence). The CDR3 spans 14 residues. Trimming left V 6 bases short and J 2 bases short, with 11 bases between. The DNA of the CDR3 is TGTGCCAGCAGTTGGGCGGGCGCCTACAATGAGCAGTTCTTC. Its protein is CASSWAGAYNEQFF. The entire variable domain, with the rest obtained from reference TRBV7-9 and TRBJ2-1, is as follows: DTGVSQNPRHKITKRGQNVTFRCDPISEHNRLYWYRQTLGQGPEFLTYFQNEAQLEKSRLLSDRFSAERPKGSFSTLEIQRTEQGDSAMYLCASSWAGAYNEQFFGPGTRLTVL.

V is TRBV2 and J is TRBJ1-2, with unresolved D. Trimming shortened V by 6 bases and J by 4 bases, and 15 bases separated the two germline ends. Germline-derived CDR1 and CDR2 are SNHLY and FYNNEI. This CDR3 is 14 amino acids long. Written as DNA, the CDR3 is TGTGCCAGCAGCGTTACAGTAGGTACCTATGGCTACACCTTC. Amino acid sequence: CASSVTVGTYGYTF.

In regard to this clone: The junction shows a germline mismatch at one end, possibly a read error. J is TRBJ2-7 and V is TRBV28; 14 nucleotides align to TRBD2. The CDR3 sequence is 18 residues long. The germline CDR1 and CDR2 sequences are MDHEN and SYDVKM. The CDR3 DNA is TGTACCAGCAGTTCAATGCCCCGACTAGCGGGAGGGGACTACGAGCAGTACTTC. This codes for CTSSSMPRLAGGDYEQYF.

This chain uses TRBV29-1 with TRBJ2-5, with 7 nucleotides matching TRBD1. Germline lookup yields CDR1 SQVTM and CDR2 ANQGSEA. V was pared by 3 bases and J by 5 bases, with 12 bases of the junction left unmatched. CDR3 length: 15 amino acids. The CDR3 bases are TGCAGCGTTGATATCGCACAGGGGAATGGGGAGACCCAGTACTTC. The encoded protein is CSVDIAQGNGETQYF.

This rearrangement joins TRBV19 to TRBJ2-7, with TRBD1 identical over 7 bases. The CDR3 totals 15 residues. The V segment lost 2 bases and the J segment 3 bases; nucleotides outside the gene matches: 7. Germline V gene data show CDR1 as LNHDA and CDR2 as SQIVND (reference sequence). The CDR3, as DNA: TGTGCCAGTAGTATAATAGGGGGCCACCTCTACGAGCAGTACTTC. Translated: CASSIIGGHLYEQYF.

This sequence joins TRBV7-3 and TRBJ2-2; D call uncertain. CDR1 and CDR2 from the germline V gene are SGHTA and FQGTGA. The V end was cut by 6 bases, the J end by 6 bases, with 8 bases between. The length of the CDR3 is 12 residues. This chain's CDR3 is CASSSVAGELFF. CDR3 coding DNA: TGTGCCAGCAGTTCAGTGGCCGGGGAGCTGTTTTTT.

The genes are TRBV5-6 and TRBJ2-3; a possible D gene is TRBD1 (6 bases). The V end was cut by 0 bases, the J end by 4 bases, with 18 bases between. This CDR3 contains 17 residues. From germline, CDR1 is SGHDT and CDR2 YYEEEE. The CDR3 loop reads CASSLVSGAEVADTQYF. In DNA form, the CDR3 reads TGTGCCAGCAGCTTGGTTTCAGGGGCAGAGGTGGCAGATACGCAGTATTTT.

The V and J genes are TRBV7-2 and TRBJ2-7; D call uncertain. V gave up 5 bases and J gave up 0 bases, with 8 bases separating them. CDR3 length: 13 amino acids. Germline V gene data show CDR1 as SGHTA and CDR2 as FQGNSA. CDR3 nucleotide sequence: TGTGCCAGCAGCAACGGGTTCTCCTACGAGCAGTACTTC. It codes for CASSNGFSYEQYF.

This clone was seen just once. The chain employs TRBV7-9 and TRBJ1-1; D gene unclear. In germline, CDR1 is SEHNR, CDR2 FQNEAQ (reference sequence). The CDR3 sequence is 13 residues long. V was shortened by 3 bases and J by 3 bases, with 8 bases between the two germline ends. CDR3 in amino acids: CASSFSVDTEAFF. The DNA of the CDR3 is TGTGCCAGCAGCTTTAGTGTTGACACTGAAGCTTTCTTT.

V is TRBV6-6 and J is TRBJ1-2; 12 bases are a match to TRBD1. This CDR3 comprises 15 residues. The V and J ends lost 1 base and 7 bases, in that order; junction bases with no gene match: 4. Germline V gives CDR1 MNHNY, CDR2 SVGAGI (reference sequence). CDR3 DNA: TGTGCCAGCAGTTACTTGGGACAGGGGGCGGGTGGCTACACCTTC. Translating gives CASSYLGQGAGGYTF.

The V call is TRBV5-1, the J call TRBJ2-3; D is possibly TRBD2 (6 bases). CDR1 SGHRS and CDR2 YFSETQ come from the germline V gene. The ends were cut back, 3 bases at V and 5 bases at J, with 19 bases in the middle. The CDR3 extends over 16 amino acids. The CDR3 region is CASSSEYGGGLDTQYF. CDR3 sequence (DNA): TGCGCCAGCAGCTCTGAGTACGGCGGAGGGTTAGATACGCAGTATTTT.

This chain uses TRBV7-2 with TRBJ2-2; D uncertain. Germline V gene sequence: CDR1 SGHTA, CDR2 FQGNSA. Trimming stripped 2 bases from V and 6 bases from J, with 7 bases between. The CDR3 is made up of 13 amino acids. In nucleotides, the CDR3 is TGTGCCAGCAGCTTAATGTCAGCCGGGGAGCTGTTTTTT. This sequence encodes CASSLMSAGELFF.

The rearrangement links TRBV19 to TRBJ2-3, with a weak D call TRBD2 (6 bases). V was shortened by 2 bases and J by 15 bases, with 12 bases between the two germline ends. This CDR3 comprises 11 residues. Per germline, CDR1 LNHDA and CDR2 SQIVND (reference sequence). CDR3 region: CASSILAFVYF. CDR3 nucleotides: TGTGCCAGTAGTATACTAGCGTTTGTATATTTT.

The rearrangement joins TRBV19 to TRBJ1-4; TRBD1 agrees at 7 bases. Germline-derived CDR1 and CDR2 are LNHDA and SQIVND (reference sequence). The CDR3 runs 14 residues. V shed 7 bases, J shed 7 bases, and the junction held 9 bases outside the gene matches. CDR3 in amino acids: CASNQGQLPEKLFF. CDR3 bases: TGTGCCAGTAACCAGGGACAGTTACCTGAAAAACTGTTTTTT.

The chain couples TRBV5-1 to TRBJ1-4; the D gene is possibly TRBD1 (5 bases). The CDR3 is 16 amino acids. The V end was cut by 4 bases, the J end by 4 bases, with 17 bases between. The germline CDR1 and CDR2 sequences are SGHRS and YFSETQ. In nucleotides, the CDR3 is TGCGCCAGCAGCCCGACCCCGGGGGGAGGTAATGAAAAACTGTTTTTT. Residues: CASSPTPGGGNEKLFF.

The V gene is TRBV6-5, the J gene TRBJ1-1; 7 positions agree with TRBD1. J gave up 7 bases and V 6 bases, and 8 bases lay outside the gene matches. This CDR3 is built from 13 residues. Germline V gene lookup returns CDR1 MNHEY and CDR2 SVGAGI. CDR3 loop: CASRHRDSYEAFF. For the CDR3, the DNA is TGTGCCAGCAGACACCGGGACAGCTATGAAGCTTTCTTT.

The V call is TRBV6-6, the J call TRBJ1-2, with a weak D call TRBD1 (6 bases). The CDR3 length is 13 residues. Trimming pared 2 bases from V and 8 bases from J, leaving 12 bases between. Germline loops: CDR1 MNHNY, CDR2 SVGAGI (reference sequence). The CDR3 nucleotides are TGTGCCAGCAGTTACCCCAGGGGAGAGGGCTACACCTTC. Amino acids: CASSYPRGEGYTF.